This TCR beta chain came from a study of T cells after somatic rescue of genetic block. V was shortened by 2 bases and J by 9 bases, with 8 bases between the two germline ends. This CDR3 comprises 13 residues. CDR1 MGHDK and CDR2 SYGVNS come from the germline V gene. Measured with immunoSEQ multiplex PCR; TCRdb has only the in-frame clones, and not every one. The profile shows 50,000 to 60,000 clones, approximately 96% of them singletons. This sequence was found in a child under two years old. The sequencing sample was made of peripheral blood mononuclear cells (PBMCs). This chain uses TRBV25-1 with TRBJ1-6; D remains unclear. CDR3 region: CASSEKGASPLHF. CDR3 in DNA: TGTGCCAGCAGTGAAAAGGGTGCTTCACCCCTCCACTTT.